This entry features one TCR beta chain sequence. Its antigen is unknown. The junction departs from the called germline gene at one end, perhaps through a read error. Germline CDR1 and CDR2: MGHRA and YSYEKL. CDR3 length: 15 residues. These data are taken from a study of early T cells in non-severe SARS-CoV-2 infection. Across the study: Sequencing input comprised bulk RNA from unsorted whole blood; chain pairing was not available.

Study-level points and caveats: In VDJdb matching, anti-spike CD8 responses were favored while private and CD4 specificities went missing.

As part of library construction, unique molecular identifiers were attached to individual cDNA molecules. TCRdb reanalysed the 5' RACE reads using MiXCR and keeps one entry per CDR3 protein. This table has 90,000 to 120,000 distinct CDR3 sequences, around 10% appearing once. The sequencing input was whole blood. V gene TRBV4-1 combines with J gene TRBJ2-1; no firm D call. The clonotype comes from an adult who was a healthcare worker with PCR-confirmed SARS-CoV-2 infection or an uninfected control (not recorded which). For the CDR3, the DNA is TGCACCAGCAGCCCCGAGCCCTTAAGGGAAAGTGAGCAGTTCTTC. Translating gives CTSSPEPLRESEQFF.